These T cell receptor beta chains were read from a single sample in a study of blood T cell repertoires in COVID-19. Clones were sequenced by immunoSEQ multiplex PCR, and TCRdb holds only the in-frame ones, with some missing. The sample holds 100,000 to 150,000 clones; roughly 90% are singletons and the top ten take roughly 4%. Input material: peripheral blood. These receptors all come from a man between 60 and 75 years old with COVID-19, enrolled during active disease. Each CDR3 is given with its conserved first and last residue. Each record gives: D gene, clone size, J gene, V gene, CDR3 protein, CDR3 DNA. A D gene is named only where the DNA matches it firmly. Clone size appears in some rows only: once, few, many, or a class for an expanded clone.

.	.	TRBJ1-6	TRBV19	CASSPHLGSPLHF	TGTGCCAGTAGTCCCCACCTCGGTTCACCCCTCCACTTT
.	once	TRBJ2-6	TRBV10-1	CASWSSALGANVLTF	TGCGCCAGCTGGAGCTCAGCCTTAGGGGCCAACGTCCTGACTTTC
TRBD1	.	TRBJ1-2	TRBV9	CASSVGTGGGSYGYTF	TGTGCCAGCAGCGTAGGGACAGGGGGCGGAAGCTATGGCTACACCTTC
TRBD1	.	TRBJ2-5	TRBV2	CASRAYQGAQETQYF	TGTGCCAGCAGGGCCTACCAGGGGGCCCAAGAGACCCAGTACTTC
.	.	TRBJ2-5	TRBV4-3	CASSQDSLPRYF	TGCGCCAGCAGCCAAGATTCCCTACCTAGGTACTTC
.	.	TRBJ1-1	TRBV11-2	CASSLAGLAFF	TGTGCCAGCAGCTTAGCAGGGCTTGCTTTCTTT
TRBD2	.	TRBJ2-5	TRBV2	CASSPGLAETQYF	TGTGCCAGCAGTCCGGGACTAGCGGAGACCCAGTACTTC
.	.	TRBJ1-5	TRBV2	CASNTGLEQPQHF	TGTGCCAGCAATACAGGGCTGGAGCAGCCCCAGCATTTT
.	.	TRBJ1-1	TRBV30	CAWSVRGYTEAFF	TGTGCCTGGAGTGTACGGGGATACACTGAAGCTTTCTTT
.	.	TRBJ1-5	TRBV6-2/TRBV6-3	CASSFLSSNQPQHF	TGTGCCAGCAGTTTTCTATCTAGCAATCAGCCCCAGCATTTT
TRBD1	.	TRBJ1-5	TRBV19	CASTGTGGWGNQPQHF	TGTGCCAGCACCGGGACAGGGGGCTGGGGCAATCAGCCCCAGCATTTT
.	.	TRBJ2-7	TRBV12-3/TRBV12-4	CASSPGQYEQYF	TGTGCCAGCAGTCCAGGACAGTACGAGCAGTACTTC
.	few	TRBJ2-1	TRBV7-6	CASSLDGTVYNEQFF	TGTGCCAGCAGCTTAGATGGCACAGTATACAATGAGCAGTTCTTC
.	.	TRBJ2-3	TRBV5-5	CASTTEHRVYYADTQYF	TGTGCCAGCACCACCGAGCACAGGGTCTACTACGCAGATACGCAGTATTTT
.	.	TRBJ1-6	TRBV27	CASSLITGSSYNSPLHF	TGTGCCAGCAGTTTAATCACGGGGAGCTCCTATAATTCACCCCTCCACTTT
TRBD1	.	TRBJ2-5	TRBV19	CASSIGQEETQYF	TGTGCCAGTAGTATCGGACAGGAAGAGACCCAGTACTTC
.	.	TRBJ2-7	TRBV5-6	CASSLVPYGPSDEQYF	TGTGCCAGCAGCTTGGTCCCGTATGGCCCCTCTGACGAGCAGTACTTC
.	.	TRBJ1-1	TRBV10-2	CASSESGNKAFF	TGCGCCAGCAGTGAGTCCGGGAATAAAGCTTTCTTT
.	.	TRBJ2-7	TRBV6-6	CASRPLRDSSYEQYF	TGTGCCAGCAGGCCCCTCCGGGACTCCTCCTACGAGCAGTACTTC
.	.	TRBJ1-1	TRBV7-9	CASSLGGLYTEAFF	TGTGCCAGCAGCTTAGGGGGGCTGTACACTGAAGCTTTCTTT
.	.	TRBJ2-7	TRBV9	CASSVDWQEGHEQYF	TGTGCCAGCAGCGTAGATTGGCAGGAGGGCCACGAGCAGTACTTC
TRBD1	.	TRBJ2-3	TRBV19	CASSIKGASADTQYF	TGTGCCAGTAGTATAAAGGGGGCGAGTGCAGATACGCAGTATTTT
TRBD2	.	TRBJ2-1	TRBV7-8	CASSLTSGGSYNEQFF	TGTGCCAGCAGTCTCACTAGCGGGGGCTCCTACAATGAGCAGTTCTTC
TRBD1	.	TRBJ1-1	TRBV7-9	CASGQVEAFF	TGTGCCAGCGGACAGGTTGAAGCTTTCTTT
TRBD1	.	TRBJ1-6	TRBV18	CASSRTGTASSYNSPLHF	TGTGCCAGCTCACGAACCGGGACAGCCAGCTCCTATAATTCACCCCTCCACTTT
TRBD2	.	TRBJ2-3	TRBV18	CASSPSGGPDTQYF	TGTGCCAGCTCACCATCGGGGGGACCAGATACGCAGTATTTT
.	.	TRBJ2-2	TRBV3-1/TRBV3-2	CASSQGGVTGELFF	TGTGCCAGCAGCCAAGGTGGAGTCACCGGGGAGCTGTTTTTT
.	.	TRBJ1-6	TRBV7-6	CASSLERGSNSPLHF	TGTGCCAGCAGCTTAGAACGGGGGAGCAATTCACCCCTCCACTTT
.	.	TRBJ2-3	TRBV7-9	CASSLVADTQYF	TGTGCCAGCAGCTTAGTCGCAGATACGCAGTATTTT
.	.	TRBJ1-5	TRBV1	CTSSQDRGQGVPGNQPQHF	TGCACCAGCAGCCAAGATAGGGGACAGGGGGTTCCTGGCAATCAGCCCCAGCATTTT
TRBD1	few	TRBJ1-3	TRBV6-5	CASSLAGQISGNTIYF	TGTGCCAGCAGTTTGGCGGGACAGATATCTGGAAACACCATATATTTT
TRBD1	.	TRBJ1-2	TRBV15	CATRLRTGGIGGYTF	TGTGCCACCAGGTTACGTACAGGGGGCATAGGTGGCTACACCTTC
TRBD2	few	TRBJ2-7	TRBV18	CASSLREGLYEQYF	TGTGCCAGCTCACTTCGGGAGGGACTCTACGAGCAGTACTTC
.	.	TRBJ2-2	TRBV29-1	CSVGQDPATGELFF	TGCAGCGTTGGACAGGATCCCGCCACCGGGGAGCTGTTTTTT
.	once	TRBJ1-5	TRBV6-1	CASSERGSRGNQPQHF	TGTGCCAGCAGTGAAAGGGGGAGCAGGGGCAATCAGCCCCAGCATTTT
.	.	TRBJ2-2	TRBV9	CASSDNYQNTGELFF	TGTGCCAGCAGCGACAACTACCAGAACACCGGGGAGCTGTTTTTT
.	.	TRBJ2-6	TRBV2	CASRTDIGARSSGANVLTF	TGTGCCAGCAGGACAGATATAGGGGCCCGGAGCTCTGGGGCCAACGTCCTGACTTTC
TRBD1	.	TRBJ2-2	TRBV2	CASSDIFGQGLGTGELFF	TGTGCCAGCAGTGACATTTTCGGACAGGGCCTAGGCACCGGGGAGCTGTTTTTT
.	.	TRBJ2-1	TRBV28	CASSQITGTGVNEQFF	TGTGCCAGCAGCCAAATCACAGGTACGGGAGTCAATGAGCAGTTCTTC
.	.	TRBJ1-6	TRBV12-1	CASSLTGRVPHNNSPLHF	TGTGCCAGCAGCTTGACAGGGCGCGTACCTCATAATAATTCACCCCTCCACTTT
.	.	TRBJ2-7	TRBV7-8	CASSLSLYEQYF	TGTGCCAGCAGCTTATCCCTTTACGAGCAGTACTTC
TRBD1	.	TRBJ1-6	TRBV3-1/TRBV3-2	CASSDGTGWSPLHF	TGTGCCAGCAGCGACGGGACAGGTTGGTCACCCCTCCACTTT
.	few	TRBJ1-3	TRBV11-2	CASSFDSSGNTIYF	TGTGCCAGCAGCTTTGACAGCTCTGGAAACACCATATATTTT
.	.	TRBJ1-5	TRBV19	CASKDHSPGNQPQHF	TGTGCCAGTAAAGATCACAGTCCAGGCAATCAGCCCCAGCATTTT
.	.	TRBJ2-1	TRBV6-5	CASSYERNNEQFF	TGTGCCAGCAGTTATGAGCGCAACAATGAGCAGTTCTTC
.	once	TRBJ1-1	TRBV3-1/TRBV3-2	CASRPRENTEAFF	TGTGCCAGCAGACCACGGGAAAACACTGAAGCTTTCTTT
.	.	TRBJ1-1	TRBV19	CASSVLGQLGQSFF	TGTGCCAGTAGTGTTCTTGGGCAGCTGGGTCAGTCTTTCTTT